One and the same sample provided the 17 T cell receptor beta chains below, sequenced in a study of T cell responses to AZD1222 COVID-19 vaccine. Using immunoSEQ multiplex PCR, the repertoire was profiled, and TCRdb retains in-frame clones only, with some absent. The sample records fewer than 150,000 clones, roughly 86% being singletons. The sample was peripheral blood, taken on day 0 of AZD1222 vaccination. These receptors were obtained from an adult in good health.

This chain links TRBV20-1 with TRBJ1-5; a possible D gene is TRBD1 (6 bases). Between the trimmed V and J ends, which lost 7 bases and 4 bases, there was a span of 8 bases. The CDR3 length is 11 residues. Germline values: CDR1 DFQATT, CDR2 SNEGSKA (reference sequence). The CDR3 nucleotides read TGCAGTGGGGGGGCTAATCAGCCCCAGCATTTT. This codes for CSGGANQPQHF.

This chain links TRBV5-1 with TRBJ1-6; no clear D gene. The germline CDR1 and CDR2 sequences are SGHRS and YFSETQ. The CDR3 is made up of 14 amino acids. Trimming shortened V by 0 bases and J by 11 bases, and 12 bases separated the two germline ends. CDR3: CASSLGGVSTPLHF. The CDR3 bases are TGCGCCAGCAGCTTGGGGGGTGTGTCGACACCCCTCCACTTT. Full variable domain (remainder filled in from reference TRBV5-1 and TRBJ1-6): KAGVTQTPRYLIKTRGQQVTLSCSPISGHRSVSWYQQTPGQGLQFLFEYFSETQRNKGNFPGRFSGRQFSNSRSEMNVSTLELGDSALYLCASSLGGVSTPLHFGNGTRLTVT.

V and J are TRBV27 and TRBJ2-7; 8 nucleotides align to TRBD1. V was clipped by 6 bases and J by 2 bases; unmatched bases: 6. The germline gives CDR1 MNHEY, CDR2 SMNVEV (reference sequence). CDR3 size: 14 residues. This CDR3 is CASRRQGRTYEQYF. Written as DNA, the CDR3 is TGTGCCAGCAGACGACAGGGGAGGACCTACGAGCAGTACTTC.

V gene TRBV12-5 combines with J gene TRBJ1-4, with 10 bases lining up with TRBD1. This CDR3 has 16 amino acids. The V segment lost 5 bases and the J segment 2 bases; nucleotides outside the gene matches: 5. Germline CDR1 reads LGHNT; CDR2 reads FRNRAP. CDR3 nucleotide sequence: TGTGCTAGTGGTCCCGACAGGGGGCTGACTAATGAAAAACTGTTTTTT. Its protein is CASGPDRGLTNEKLFF.

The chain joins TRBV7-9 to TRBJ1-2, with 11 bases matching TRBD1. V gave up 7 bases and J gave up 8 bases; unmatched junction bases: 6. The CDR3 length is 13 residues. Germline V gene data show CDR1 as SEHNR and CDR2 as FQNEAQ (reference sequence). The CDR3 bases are TGTGCCAGCAAAACGGGACAGGGGGACGGCTACACCTTC. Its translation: CASKTGQGDGYTF.

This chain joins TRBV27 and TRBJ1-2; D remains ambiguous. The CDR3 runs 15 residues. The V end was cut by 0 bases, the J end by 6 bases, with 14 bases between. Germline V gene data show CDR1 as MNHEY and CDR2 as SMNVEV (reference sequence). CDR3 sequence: CASSLSFPLGHGYTF. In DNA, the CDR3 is TGTGCCAGCAGTTTATCGTTCCCCCTTGGCCATGGCTACACCTTC.

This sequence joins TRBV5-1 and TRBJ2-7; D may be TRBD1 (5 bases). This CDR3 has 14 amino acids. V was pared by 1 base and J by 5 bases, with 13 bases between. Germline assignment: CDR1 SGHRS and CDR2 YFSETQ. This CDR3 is CASSLLQAAHEQYF. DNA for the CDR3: TGCGCCAGCAGCTTGTTACAGGCCGCCCACGAGCAGTACTTC.

CDR3 DNA sequence: TGTGCCAGCGGACCCTCCTACGAGCAGTACTTC. It translates to CASGPSYEQYF. The chain has TRBV7-2 and TRBJ2-7; D not resolved. This CDR3 comprises 11 residues. Trimming cost V 8 bases and J 0 bases, with 5 bases left between them. Germline V CDR1 and CDR2: SGHTA, FQGNSA. The full variable domain, with the rest looked up from reference TRBV7-2 and TRBJ2-7, is GAGVSQSPSNKVTEKGKDVELRCDPISGHTALYWYRQSLGQGLEFLIYFQGNSAPDKSGLPSDRFSAERTGGSVSTLTIQRTQQEDSAVYLCASGPSYEQYFGPGTRLTVT.

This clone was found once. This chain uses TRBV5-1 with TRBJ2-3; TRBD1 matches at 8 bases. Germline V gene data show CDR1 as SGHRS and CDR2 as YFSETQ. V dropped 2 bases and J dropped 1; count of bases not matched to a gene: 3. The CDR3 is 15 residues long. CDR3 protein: CASSLWTGRTDTQYF. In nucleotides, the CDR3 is TGCGCCAGCAGCTTATGGACAGGGCGCACAGATACGCAGTATTTT.

The CDR3 DNA follows: TGTGCCTGGAGTGGGGCAGGGAATCAGCCCCAGCATTTT. It codes for CAWSGAGNQPQHF. This chain links TRBV30 with TRBJ1-5; D perhaps matches TRBD1 (5 bases). The CDR3 extends over 13 amino acids. V was pared by 1 base and J by 4 bases, with 8 bases between. Per the germline V gene, CDR1 is GTSNPN and CDR2 is SVGIG (reference sequence). Together with reference TRBV30 and TRBJ1-5, the CDR3 gives the full variable domain: SQTIHQWPATLVQPVGSPLSLECTVEGTSNPNLYWYRQAAGRGLQLLFYSVGIGQISSEVPQNLSASRPQDRQFILSSKKLLLSDSGFYLCAWSGAGNQPQHFGDGTRLSIL.

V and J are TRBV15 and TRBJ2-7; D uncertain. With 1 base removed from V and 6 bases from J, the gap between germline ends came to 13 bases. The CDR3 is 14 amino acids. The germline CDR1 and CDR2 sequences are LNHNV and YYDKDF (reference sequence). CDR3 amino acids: CATSRVFVLGEQYF. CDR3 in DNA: TGTGCCACCAGCAGAGTGTTCGTGCTGGGCGAGCAGTACTTC.

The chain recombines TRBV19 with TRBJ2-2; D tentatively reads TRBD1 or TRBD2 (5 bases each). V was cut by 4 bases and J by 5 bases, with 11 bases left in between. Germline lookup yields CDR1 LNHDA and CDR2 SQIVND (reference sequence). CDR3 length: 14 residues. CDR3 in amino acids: CASSNTGATGELFF. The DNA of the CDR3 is TGTGCCAGTAGTAACACCGGGGCGACCGGGGAGCTGTTTTTT.

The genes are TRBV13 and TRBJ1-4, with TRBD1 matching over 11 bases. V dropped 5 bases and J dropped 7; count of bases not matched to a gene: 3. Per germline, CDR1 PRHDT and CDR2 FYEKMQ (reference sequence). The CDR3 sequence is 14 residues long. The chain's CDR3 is CASSQDRGREKLFF. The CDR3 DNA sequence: TGTGCCAGCAGCCAGGACAGGGGGCGTGAAAAACTGTTTTTT.

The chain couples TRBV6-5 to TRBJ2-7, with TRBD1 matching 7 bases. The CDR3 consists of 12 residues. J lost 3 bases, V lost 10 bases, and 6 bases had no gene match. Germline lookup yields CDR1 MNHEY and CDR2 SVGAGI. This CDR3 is CATRDRLYEQYF. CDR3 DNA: TGTGCCACCCGGGACAGACTCTACGAGCAGTACTTC.

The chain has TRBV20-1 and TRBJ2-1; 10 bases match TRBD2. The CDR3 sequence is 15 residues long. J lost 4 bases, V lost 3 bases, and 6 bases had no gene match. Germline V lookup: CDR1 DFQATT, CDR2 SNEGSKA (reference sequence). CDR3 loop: CSASRGLAAYNEQFF. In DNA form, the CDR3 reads TGCAGTGCTAGTAGAGGACTAGCGGCTTACAATGAGCAGTTCTTC.

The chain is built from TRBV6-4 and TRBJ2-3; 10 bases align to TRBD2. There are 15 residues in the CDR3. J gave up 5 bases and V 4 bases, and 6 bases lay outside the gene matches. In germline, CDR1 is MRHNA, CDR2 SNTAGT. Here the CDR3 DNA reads TGTGCCAGCAGTGTCCTAGCGGGAGAGCTAGATACGCAGTATTTT. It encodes CASSVLAGELDTQYF.

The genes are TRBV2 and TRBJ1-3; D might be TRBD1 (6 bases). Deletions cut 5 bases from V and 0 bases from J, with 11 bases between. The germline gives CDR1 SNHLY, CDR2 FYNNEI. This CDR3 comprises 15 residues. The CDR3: CASSLDRPSGNTIYF. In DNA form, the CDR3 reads TGTGCCAGCAGTTTAGACAGGCCCTCTGGAAACACCATATATTTT.